This T cell receptor (beta chain) was recorded in a study of cytomegalovirus exposure and HLA in healthy donors. The germline V gene has CDR1 SGDLS and CDR2 YYNGEE. The CDR3 extends over 11 amino acids. With 3 bases removed from V and 11 bases from J, the gap between germline ends came to 11 bases. Both 60 Vbeta primers and 13 Jbeta primers went into the PCR. Assay used: immunoSEQ multiplex PCR; TCRdb lists only in-frame clones, some missing. This table has approximately 130,000 clones, 75% to 85% appearing once. This chain uses TRBV9 with TRBJ2-5, with D tentatively TRBD2 (5 bases). The sample consisted of PBMCs. This clonotype was obtained from a male donor in good health and CMV-seronegative. The CDR3 sequence: CASSEGGEQYF. The CDR3 nucleotides are TGTGCCAGCAGCGAAGGTGGGGAGCAGTACTTC.